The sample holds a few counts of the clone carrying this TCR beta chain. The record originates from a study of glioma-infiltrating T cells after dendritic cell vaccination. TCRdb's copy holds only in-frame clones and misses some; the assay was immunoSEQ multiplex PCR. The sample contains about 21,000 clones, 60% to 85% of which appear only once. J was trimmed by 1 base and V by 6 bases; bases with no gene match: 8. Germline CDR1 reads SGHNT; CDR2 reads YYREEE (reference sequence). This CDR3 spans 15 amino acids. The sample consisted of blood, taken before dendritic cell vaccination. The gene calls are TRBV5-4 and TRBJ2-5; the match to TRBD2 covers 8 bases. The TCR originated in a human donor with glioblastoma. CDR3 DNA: TGTGCCAGCACCCCGGGGGGGGGAACCCAAGAGACCCAGTACTTC. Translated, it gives CASTPGGGTQETQYF.